The T cell receptor beta chain under discussion was sequenced for a study of cytomegalovirus exposure and HLA in healthy donors. Whole-study context: Researchers found that 81% of some 400 genotyped donors fell within the Caucasian-associated ancestry cluster. Findings of the study overall: Indistinguishable V segments, including TRBV6-2 and TRBV6-3, were excluded. Evidence from a later analysis indicated that most CMV-associated TCR beta chains looked HLA-restricted. An analysis done earlier found most TCR beta V segments productive about 87% or about 30% of the time.

This PCR relied on a set of 60 Vbeta primers and 13 Jbeta primers. Sequencing was performed with immunoSEQ multiplex PCR; in TCRdb, only in-frame clones are kept and a portion is missing. Of over 70,000 clones listed, about 80% were seen once; the top ten hold about 1.4%. As concerns this clone: The antigen is not known.

V was trimmed by 6 bases and J by 2 bases, leaving 8 bases between them. Germline CDR1 and CDR2: LNHDA and SQIVND (reference sequence). The CDR3 loop spans 13 amino acids. This rearrangement joins TRBV19 to TRBJ1-5; weak D call: TRBD1 (5 bases). The receptor was derived from a male donor in good health and CMV-seronegative. The sequencing sample was made of PBMCs. Here the CDR3 reads CASRQAGNQPQHF. The CDR3 DNA follows: TGTGCCAGTAGACAGGCCGGCAATCAGCCCCAGCATTTT. Supplemented by reference TRBV19 and TRBJ1-5, the full variable domain reads DGGITQSPKYLFRKEGQNVTLSCEQNLNHDAMYWYRQDPGQGLRLIYYSQIVNDFQKGDIAEGYSVSREKKESFPLTVTSAQKNPTAFYLCASRQAGNQPQHFGDGTRLSIL.